The entry that follows covers one T cell receptor beta chain sequence. What it binds is not known. Each sample's input was roughly 270 ng genomic DNA, 30,000 to 45,000 genome equivalents. This sample was taken from a study of T cell clusters in autoimmune cytopenias. Study results and caveats: The T cell clusters were defined only in silico, without experimental functional validation.

Germline V gives CDR1 MDHEN, CDR2 SYDVKM. The CDR3 is 15 residues long. Multiplex touch-down PCR amplified TRB using TRB-A and TRB-B pools in one tube. For each CDR3 protein, TCRdb gives one entry from its re-call of the multiplex PCR reads, without DNA. This sample contains about 12,000 distinct CDR3 sequences. The same specimen was also included in a second study, on T cell repertoires in aging, cancer and after chemotherapy. That report adds: Over several months to years, re-sampled healthy donor repertoires clearly shared clones. Untreated cancer patients had significantly lower blood TCR diversity than age-matched healthy donors. Loss of evenness, beyond lost richness, contributed to age-related TCR diversity decline in cancer patients.

The sequenced material came from peripheral blood. The V call is TRBV28, the J call TRBJ1-3; absent DNA, TCRdb's TRBD1 call cannot be checked. This TCR was recovered from a human donor in good health. The chain's CDR3 is CASSITGGSGNTIYF.